This T cell receptor beta chain was found in a study of cytomegalovirus exposure and HLA in healthy donors. Study-wide points: Analyses of presence and absence presupposed an approximately uniform sequencing depth across donors.

PCR was performed using 60 Vbeta and 13 Jbeta primers. Original methodology: In a later analysis, tens of millions of unique TCR beta chains included roughly 11 million shared by two or more donors. Data came from immunoSEQ multiplex PCR; TCRdb stores just in-frame clones and leaves some out. V, J and clone size were drawn from that table, and D and trimming were deduced from the DNA. The sample includes more than 100,000 clones, around 80% seen only once; the top ten take under 2%. This clone was seen a few times. Its cognate antigen is unknown. CDR1 is GTSNPN, CDR2 SVGIG, per germline (reference sequence). V gave up 0 bases and J gave up 11 bases, with 19 bases separating them. The CDR3 has 14 residues.

The sequenced material came from PBMCs. The gene calls are TRBV30 and TRBJ1-1; tentative D call: TRBD1 (5 bases). The TCR comes from a female donor in good health and CMV-seropositive. As DNA, the CDR3 is TGTGCCTGGAGTGTAAAGGGGAAAATGGGGCAGGCTTTCTTT. Its translation: CAWSVKGKMGQAFF.